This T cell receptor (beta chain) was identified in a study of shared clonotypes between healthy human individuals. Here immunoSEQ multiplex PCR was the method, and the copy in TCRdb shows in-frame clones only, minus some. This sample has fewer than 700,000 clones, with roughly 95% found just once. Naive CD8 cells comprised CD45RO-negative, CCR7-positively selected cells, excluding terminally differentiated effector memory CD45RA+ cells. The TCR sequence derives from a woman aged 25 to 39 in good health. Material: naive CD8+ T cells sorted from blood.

This chain's CDR3 is CASSPIYNTEAFF. CDR3 in DNA: TGTGCCAGCAGCCCGATTTATAACACTGAAGCTTTCTTT. The chain recombines TRBV7-9 with TRBJ1-1; D unclear. This CDR3 is 13 amino acids long. V lost 5 bases and J 2 bases, leaving 9 bases between the germline ends. Germline CDR1 is SEHNR and CDR2 is FQNEAQ (reference sequence). Variable domain in full (rest from reference TRBV7-9 and TRBJ1-1): DTGVSQNPRHKITKRGQNVTFRCDPISEHNRLYWYRQTLGQGPEFLTYFQNEAQLEKSRLLSDRFSAERPKGSFSTLEIQRTEQGDSAMYLCASSPIYNTEAFFGQGTRLTVV.